This T cell receptor (beta chain) was sequenced for a study of breast tumors, draining lymph nodes, adjacent tissues. Study observations and caveats: Tumors had less TCR diversity than lymph nodes, more than nontumor tissue.

Ten or more counts support this clonotype. The antigen remains undetermined. A single record per CDR3 protein comes from TCRdb applying MiXCR to the multiplex PCR reads. Here the sample spans about 200,000 distinct CDR3 sequences, 31% being singletons. Samples came from axillary lymph nodes draining the breast cancer. Germline lookup yields CDR1 MNHEY and CDR2 SMNVEV (reference sequence). Between the trimmed V and J ends, which lost 0 bases and 10 bases, there was a span of 13 bases. This CDR3 spans 15 amino acids. What was sequenced was axillary lymph node tissue. The receptor was isolated from a female donor with breast cancer. Some clones in this sample may be carry-over from other donors' samples. V is TRBV27 and J is TRBJ1-6, with D perhaps TRBD1 (5 bases). CDR3 nucleotides: TGTGCCAGCAGTTTATCGATCCAGGGCTGGTCACCCCTCCACTTT. Its protein product is CASSLSIQGWSPLHF.